This section outlines one T cell receptor beta chain sequence together with its context. The data stem from a study of shared clonotypes between healthy human individuals. The donors, all of them Caucasian adults, lived in Nashville, Tennessee. This CDR3 has 15 residues. The germline gives CDR1 MDHEN, CDR2 SYDVKM. V shed 6 bases and J shed 5 bases, with 16 bases lying between them. Only in-frame clones appear in the TCRdb table, and some are missing; sequencing was by immunoSEQ multiplex PCR. The table has 1.5 million to 1.9 million clones, under 99% seen once. The origin of this receptor is a man younger than 40 in good health. The chain employs TRBV28 and TRBJ1-4; a possible D gene is TRBD1 (6 bases). Sequencing input: naive CD4+ T cells sorted from blood. Stated subset: CD45RA+ positively selected. The CDR3 DNA is TGTGCCAGCAGCTACGCAGGGGTCCAAAATGAAAAACTGTTTTTT. Translating it yields CASSYAGVQNEKLFF.